Below, one T cell receptor (beta chain) is given with its context. Its antigen is still unknown. The sample holds no much larger clone one base away, and base qualities are not on file. The data originate from a study of siplizumab effects on memory and regulatory T cells (dated by TCRdb to between 2018 and 2020). Regarding the complete study: The effect of the anti-CD2 antibody siplizumab on alloreactive T-cell subsets was examined in allogeneic mixed lymphocyte reactions constructed from human PBMCs. The investigation overall reported the following: About 80-96% of proliferating CD4+ or CD8+ clones could not be given a naive or memory phenotype. Unstimulated naive T cells appeared more diverse than memory T cells, and naive cells seemed to contribute substantially to the alloresponse. The suppressive function of proliferating Tregs from siplizumab cultures was not functionally confirmed. Of the alloreactive CD4+ clones that could be mapped, the Treg-derived share averaged roughly 73% with siplizumab compared with approximately 30% in control reactions. Siplizumab significantly reduced the cumulative frequency of alloreactive sequences traceable to unstimulated CD4+ memory T cells. Sequences below about 10^-5 frequency were poorly captured, so only a minor fraction of alloreactive clones could be mapped to unstimulated subsets.

Trimming accounts for 4 bases at V and 2 bases at J, while the number of junction bases matched to no gene is 2. Reading from cysteine to phenylalanine, the CDR3 counts 14 amino acids. The CDR3 DNA has 42 bases and is translated from base 1. Per the germline V gene (reference sequence), MNHNY is the CDR1 and SVGAGI is the CDR2. Libraries were constructed by the immunoSEQ multiplex PCR assay. About 9.1 x 10^4 TCR templates per sample were assayed on the deep sequencing platform. Genomic DNA extracted from sorted T cells was used for TCRbeta CDR3 sequencing. The authors' pipeline ran thus. Clonal analysis of TCRbeta CDR3 data was done in the R programming language. Alloreactive CD4+ and CD8+ clones were defined by comparing unstimulated samples with post-reaction CFSE-low samples. Regulatory or non-regulatory origin of alloreactive CD4+ clones was assigned by matching sequences to the sorted unstimulated Treg and non-Treg repertoires. In its TCRdb copy, this immuneACCESS table keeps in-frame sequences only and misses some clones. Where compared with another copy, unresolved V genes explain less than half of these, and the others have no known cause. The V and J calls and clone size come from that table; D and trimming were worked out from the DNA. Across this sample there are just over 50,000 clones, with approximately 97% seen only once. The leading ten clones occupy around 0.6% of the sample.

Unstimulated CD4+ memory cells were also sequenced in three donor pairs, together with CD4+ naive, CD8+ TEMRA, CD8+ naive and CD8+ effector memory subsets. Sorted unstimulated T cells, along with proliferating T cells recovered from mixed lymphocyte reactions, underwent TCRbeta CDR3 sequencing. Fresh whole blood from nine to ten HLA-typed healthy donors was used as the source from which PBMCs were isolated. The source material was naive CD4+ T cells sorted from blood. Sample cell subset or site, as interpreted from the label and publication: unstimulated naive T cells. The TCR was taken from a human donor in good health. The sequence joins TRBV6-6 to TRBJ1-1, with 9 central nucleotides matching TRBD1. This receptor carries the CDR3 CASSLQGANTEAFF. The sequenced DNA is TGTGCCAGCAGTTTACAGGGGGCAAACACTGAAGCTTTCTTT.